This T cell receptor beta chain stems from a study of OX40 agonist ivuxolimab in advanced cancers. The junction had 7 bases not matched to a gene; V was cut back by 0 bases and J by 0 bases. Per the germline V gene, CDR1 is SGDLS and CDR2 is YYNGEE. The CDR3 has 18 residues. Produced via immunoSEQ multiplex PCR; TCRdb's table is partial and in-frame only. The sample carries 50,000 to 70,000 clones, around 83% recorded once. This TCR came from an adult with an advanced solid tumor such as melanoma, head and neck, liver or kidney cancer. Sample: CD4+ or CD8+ T cells sorted from blood, taken in a trial of the OX40 agonist ivuxolimab. The chain links TRBV9 to TRBJ2-1, with TRBD2 matching over 9 bases. The CDR3, as DNA: TGTGCCAGCAGCGTAGGGGGTAGCGGGGGTTTCTCCTACAATGAGCAGTTCTTC. Its protein is CASSVGGSGGFSYNEQFF.